This is a list of T cell receptor beta chains from one sample in a study of identical twins. MiXCR, applied by TCRdb to the 5' RACE reads, yields one record per CDR3 protein. The sample lists about 480,000 distinct CDR3 sequences; approximately 15% were seen once. The same sample was also studied in work on yellow fever vaccine responses in identical twins.

Specimen: CD4+ T cells sorted from blood. These receptors all come from a young woman in good health. Each CDR3 is given without its conserved first and last residue. A D gene is named only where the DNA matches it firmly.

V gene	CDR3 length	D gene	J gene	CDR3 protein
TRBV20-1	14	.	TRBJ2-7	SARPSGRGPFYEQY
TRBV7-9	14	TRBD2	TRBJ2-5	ASSLLAGALRETQY
TRBV28	11	.	TRBJ1-1	ASSSTENTEAF
TRBV6-2/TRBV6-3	13	TRBD1	TRBJ2-5	ASSDYGTGIETQY
TRBV11-2	13	.	TRBJ2-7	ASSLASGQAYEQY
TRBV2	11	TRBD2	TRBJ2-1	ASGSGGVNEQF
TRBV28	12	.	TRBJ2-1	ASSRLGGAGEQF
TRBV7-9	14	TRBD2	TRBJ2-1	ASSPGTSGLYNEQF
TRBV12-3/TRBV12-4	10	.	TRBJ2-2	ASSSPTRELF
TRBV5-6	13	.	TRBJ2-7	ASSSRPSASYEQY
TRBV24-1	15	.	TRBJ2-2	ATSDLGQGLNTGELF
TRBV19	13	.	TRBJ1-6	ASSIVQAAETPLH
TRBV20-1	11	.	TRBJ2-2	SGQQINTGELF
TRBV11-2	15	.	TRBJ2-1	ASSLGILASVGNEQF
TRBV20-1	9	.	TRBJ2-7	SAPRSGTEY
TRBV28	14	.	TRBJ2-1	ASSPLQGVGYNEQF
TRBV12-3/TRBV12-4	12	TRBD1	TRBJ1-4	ASSLTGYGEKLF
TRBV14	13	TRBD2	TRBJ2-5	ASSHHPGTSGTQY
TRBV7-9	11	TRBD1	TRBJ2-7	ASSSGQPYEQY
TRBV6-1	12	.	TRBJ2-6	ASRQSAGANVLT
TRBV7-9	14	TRBD1	TRBJ2-7	ASSSQLGQGTYEQY
TRBV7-2	12	.	TRBJ2-5	ASSPRGRRETQY